Listed here are 16 T cell receptor beta chains from one sample, sequenced in a study of Graves' ophthalmopathy and Graves' hyperthyroidism. Using RNA transcripts, the TCR beta CDR3 regions were amplified. RT-PCR with HTBI primers came first, then second-round multiplex PCR. TCRdb re-analysed the multiplex PCR reads in MiXCR, keeping a single row per CDR3 protein. In the table there are roughly 400,000 distinct CDR3 sequences, approximately 18% of which are singletons. The specimen was peripheral blood. The receptor set was obtained from an adult woman with stable Graves' hyperthyroidism.

The table lists this clonotype with many counts. The rearrangement links TRBV27 to TRBJ2-7; TRBD1 aligns across 7 bases. From germline, CDR1 is MNHEY and CDR2 SMNVEV (reference sequence). J gave up 3 bases and V 5 bases, and 7 bases lay outside the gene matches. This CDR3 contains 14 residues. In nucleotides, the CDR3 is TGTGCCAGCAGTCCGGGGACAGCGATCTACGAGCAGTACTTC. It yields the protein CASSPGTAIYEQYF.

The J gene is TRBJ1-1, the V gene TRBV19, with TRBD1 matching over 8 bases. The CDR3 runs to 15 residues. The germline gives CDR1 LNHDA, CDR2 SQIVND (reference sequence). The junction had 3 bases not matched to a gene; V was cut back by 3 bases and J by 0 bases. The CDR3 here is CASSMGTGLNTEAFF. The CDR3 DNA follows: TGTGCCAGTAGTATGGGGACAGGCCTGAACACTGAAGCTTTCTTT.

This clonotype was counted ten times or more. The rearrangement uses TRBV2 and TRBJ1-2; 8 nucleotides align to TRBD1. V lost 3 bases, J lost 4 bases, and 4 bases stayed unmatched. This CDR3 contains 14 residues. CDR1 SNHLY and CDR2 FYNNEI come from the germline V gene. The CDR3 is CASSEQGAGYGYTF. The CDR3 region has the DNA TGTGCCAGCAGTGAGCAGGGGGCGGGCTATGGCTACACCTTC.

About this clonotype: A read error may produce the germline difference seen at one junction end. The chain is built from TRBV20-1 and TRBJ2-7; 10 positions agree with TRBD2. CDR3 size: 15 residues. Germline V gives CDR1 DFQATT, CDR2 SNEGSKA (reference sequence). The CDR3 reads CSARDGTSDSYEQYF. CDR3 coding DNA: TGCAGTGCGAGAGACGGGACTAGCGACTCCTACGAGCAGTACTTC.

This clonotype has a count of ten or more. The chain joins TRBV7-2 to TRBJ2-5; D unclear. The CDR3 is made up of 15 amino acids. Trimming took 3 bases from V and 5 from J, leaving 16 bases between them. Germline-derived CDR1 and CDR2 are SGHTA and FQGNSA. CDR3 bases: TGTGCCAGCAGCTTGCCAATGGGCGGCACGGAGACCCAGTACTTC. This translates into CASSLPMGGTETQYF.

This clonotype was detected only a few times. V and J are TRBV11-1 and TRBJ1-1; D is ambiguous. This CDR3 has 16 residues. V gave up 3 bases and J gave up 5 bases, with 19 bases separating them. Germline V gene lookup returns CDR1 SGHAT and CDR2 FQDESV (reference sequence). The DNA of the CDR3 is TGTGCCAGCAGCTTGCTCACACGCGGGCGGCGGACTGAAGCTTTCTTT. This gives the protein CASSLLTRGRRTEAFF.

This clonotype was seen ten or more times. The gene calls are TRBV28 and TRBJ1-2; perhaps TRBD1 as D (6 bases). The CDR3 spans 16 residues. Trimming took off 6 bases at V and 6 bases at J, with 23 bases between the two ends. Germline V gene lookup returns CDR1 MDHEN and CDR2 SYDVKM. DNA of the CDR3: TGTGCCAGCAGGAGAATTGGACAGAGGACTGAGGATGGCTACACCTTC. Protein sequence: CASRRIGQRTEDGYTF.

This CDR3 is CASRDRGRNTEAFF. The CDR3 DNA reads as TGTGCCAGCAGGGACAGGGGGCGAAACACTGAAGCTTTCTTT. The chain has TRBV12-3 or TRBV12-4 and TRBJ1-1; 11 nucleotides match TRBD1. This CDR3 region has 14 residues. Trimming removed 6 bases from V and 2 bases from J; junction bases left unmatched: 2.

This clonotype occurred many times. The chain has TRBV29-1 and TRBJ1-1; possibly TRBD1 for D (5 bases). V lost 4 bases to trimming and J lost 1 base, with 10 bases between them. The germline V gene has CDR1 SQVTM and CDR2 ANQGSEA. This CDR3 spans 13 amino acids. The CDR3 sequence: CSVVAGKNTEAFF. The CDR3 DNA reads TGCAGCGTTGTGGCAGGGAAGAACACTGAAGCTTTCTTT.

Many counts were recorded for this clonotype. This chain uses TRBV12-3 or TRBV12-4 with TRBJ2-2; 8 nucleotides line up with TRBD2. J lost 1 base, V lost 6 bases, and 4 bases had no gene match. There are 15 residues in the CDR3. The CDR3 nucleotides read TGTGCCAGCAGGGGAGCGGGAGAGAACACCGGGGAGCTGTTTTTT. It yields the protein CASRGAGENTGELFF.

This clonotype was recorded at least ten times. The chain couples TRBV28 to TRBJ1-1, with a tentative D call TRBD1 (5 bases). The germline CDR1 and CDR2 sequences are MDHEN and SYDVKM. The length of the CDR3 is 13 residues. With 5 bases removed from V and 1 base from J, the gap between germline ends came to 8 bases. The CDR3 reads CASSLRENTEAFF. The CDR3 DNA follows: TGTGCCAGCAGTCTCAGGGAGAACACTGAAGCTTTCTTT.

Ten or more counts support this clonotype. The chain uses TRBV28 and TRBJ1-2, with 9 bases aligning to TRBD1. The germline V gene has CDR1 MDHEN and CDR2 SYDVKM. V was clipped by 6 bases and J by 1 base; unmatched bases: 9. The CDR3 loop spans 16 amino acids. The DNA of the CDR3 is TGTGCCAGCAGCTACCCCCAGGGACAGGGTAACTATGGCTACACCTTC. Translated, it gives CASSYPQGQGNYGYTF.

For this clonotype: An end of the junction differs from the germline gene, which may be a read error. The V and J genes are TRBV12-3 or TRBV12-4 and TRBJ2-6, with D perhaps TRBD1 (5 bases). The CDR3 runs to 16 residues. The CDR3, as DNA: TGTGCCAGCAGTTTAGTACCGAGCTGTGGGGCCAACGTTCTGACTTTC. Protein: CASSLVPSCGANVLTF.

This clonotype was detected ten times or more. The genes are TRBV28 and TRBJ2-7; D possibly corresponds to TRBD1 (9 bases). This CDR3 is built from 15 residues. Germline CDR1 is MDHEN and CDR2 is SYDVKM. The V gene lost 6 bases and the J gene lost 2 bases, with 17 bases spanning the gap. The CDR3, as DNA: TGTGCCAGCAGCCAAGCGGGGGACAGGGCCTACGAGCAGTACTTC. This translates into CASSQAGDRAYEQYF.

This clonotype has ten or more counts. The chain carries TRBV18 and TRBJ2-7, with TRBD1 matching over 9 bases. With V trimmed by 5 bases and J by 10 bases, 12 bases remained unmatched. Per the germline V gene, CDR1 is KGHSH and CDR2 is LQKENI. The CDR3 extends over 14 amino acids. The CDR3 sequence is CASSSGQGPWSQYF. CDR3 sequence (DNA): TGTGCCAGCTCATCGGGACAGGGACCTTGGTCACAGTACTTC. Full variable domain (remainder filled in from reference TRBV18 and TRBJ2-7): NAGVMQNPRHLVRRRGQEARLRCSPMKGHSHVYWYRQLPEEGLKFMVYLQKENIIDESGMPKERFSAEFPKEGPSILRIQQVVRGDSAAYFCASSSGQGPWSQYFGPGTRLTVT.

The chain recombines TRBV5-1 with TRBJ2-7; TRBD1 agrees at 7 bases. This CDR3 region has 14 residues. Germline CDR1 SGHRS, CDR2 YFSETQ. V trimming: 0 bases; J trimming: 2 bases; junction bases outside the gene matches: 2. CDR3 sequence reads: CASSLEGTAYEQYF. The CDR3 DNA reads as TGCGCCAGCAGCTTGGAGGGGACAGCCTACGAGCAGTACTTC. Variable domain in full (rest from reference TRBV5-1 and TRBJ2-7): KAGVTQTPRYLIKTRGQQVTLSCSPISGHRSVSWYQQTPGQGLQFLFEYFSETQRNKGNFPGRFSGRQFSNSRSEMNVSTLELGDSALYLCASSLEGTAYEQYFGPGTRLTVT.